This T cell receptor (beta chain) was sequenced during a study of T cells after yellow fever vaccination. Overall study context: Preparation used SMART-Seq v4 Ultra Low Input for the low-cell-number fractions.

Per the germline V gene, CDR1 is MNHEY and CDR2 is SVGEGT. V dropped 5 bases and J dropped 8; count of bases not matched to a gene: 5. The length of the CDR3 is 12 residues. This clonotype was seen only a few times. Its antigen remains unidentified. By 5'RACE template switching, TCR cDNA was produced, with a universal primer site and UMIs added in the process. TCRdb passed the 5' RACE reads through MiXCR, listing each CDR3 protein once. The sample lists over 250,000 distinct CDR3 sequences; approximately 5.2% were seen once. Points from the study as a whole: Weaker overall was a secondary response that nonetheless peaked faster, on day 5 versus 15.

Here the sequenced sample was CD4+ T cells sorted from PBMCs, taken on the day of the yellow fever booster vaccination. The chain links TRBV6-2 or TRBV6-3 to TRBJ1-1, with TRBD1 matching 7 bases. The source is a man aged 18 to 29 who received the YFV17D yellow fever vaccine. The CDR3 loop is CASSGDSHEAFF. In DNA, the CDR3 is TGTGCCAGCAGTGGGGACAGCCACGAAGCTTTCTTT.